The entry below describes one T cell receptor beta chain. Its specificity is unknown. The CDR3 is 16 residues long. CDR1 is LNHDA, CDR2 SQIVND, per germline (reference sequence). J gave up 8 bases and V 3 bases, and 13 bases lay outside the gene matches. The data stem from a study of T cell responses to AZD1222 COVID-19 vaccine. The protocol was immunoSEQ multiplex PCR, while the TCRdb copy is restricted to in-frame clones and leaves out a portion. This table has 150,000 to 250,000 clones, approximately 89% appearing once. The study's findings and limits: Within unmutated variant regions lay the reported targets of nearly half of spike-specific TCRs.

The sample consisted of peripheral blood, taken 28 days after the second AZD1222 dose. This receptor was obtained from an adult who received the AZD1222 COVID-19 vaccine. The rearrangement joins TRBV19 to TRBJ1-5; 7 nucleotides line up with TRBD1. CDR3 bases: TGTGCCAGTAGTATTTTCAGGGGGAAGGTCAGGAAGCCCCAGCATTTT. It yields the protein CASSIFRGKVRKPQHF.